The sequence of this T cell receptor (beta chain) was determined in a study of early T cells in non-severe SARS-CoV-2 infection. Germline V lookup: CDR1 SGHRS, CDR2 YFSETQ. The length of the CDR3 is 14 residues. V was cut by 4 bases and J by 4 bases, with 12 bases left in between. Each CDR3 protein gets one entry after TCRdb re-called the 5' RACE reads with MiXCR. The sample records approximately 39,000 distinct CDR3 sequences, 4.6% being singletons. This clonotype was seen repeatedly, ten times or more. The TCR originated in an adult who was a healthcare worker with PCR-confirmed SARS-CoV-2 infection or an uninfected control (not recorded which). Specimen: whole blood. The rearrangement uses TRBV5-1 and TRBJ1-5; D gene unclear. CDR3 coding DNA: TGCGCCAGCAGCAAGGACGGATGGAATCAGCCCCAGCATTTT. Translated: CASSKDGWNQPQHF.